This TCR beta chain was sequenced for a study of technical replicates of blood from several donors. Using immunoSEQ multiplex PCR, the repertoire was profiled, and TCRdb retains in-frame clones only, with some absent. This table has over 60,000 clones, 93% appearing once. V shed 3 bases and J shed 8 bases, with 13 bases lying between them. Germline lookup yields CDR1 SQVTM and CDR2 ANQGSEA. The CDR3 contains 12 residues. The receptor was isolated from a human donor in good health. This chain links TRBV29-1 with TRBJ1-2; D gene unclear. The sequenced sample was T cells isolated from PBMCs. DNA of the CDR3: TGCAGCGTTGAGGAGGGCGCAAGGGGCTACACCTTC. Residues: CSVEEGARGYTF.